Sequencing of this T cell receptor (beta chain) was carried out in a study of blood T cell repertoires in COVID-19. In the study overall: The United States, Italy and Spain provided the acute and convalescent COVID-19 samples. PBMCs, B-cell-depleted T cells, or T cells provided the cDNA or gDNA that made up the material.

Germline V gene data show CDR1 as LNHDA and CDR2 as SQIVND (reference sequence). The CDR3 is 12 residues long. J gave up 13 bases and V 6 bases, and 8 bases lay outside the gene matches. In the authors' methods: Amplification of reference gene primers was used by the study to estimate nucleated cell counts. Assay: immunoSEQ multiplex PCR; the TCRdb copy retains only in-frame clones and omits some. D and trimming come from the DNA, and the V and J calls and clone size come from that table. In the table there are fewer than 500,000 clones, around 89% of which are singletons. The chain employs TRBV19 and TRBJ2-1; 8 nucleotides agree with TRBD2. Source material: peripheral blood. The TCR was taken from a woman aged 25 to 39 with acute or convalescent COVID-19. CDR3 nucleotide sequence: TGTGCCAGTAGAAGCGGGGGCAACAGACAGTTCTTC. This gives the protein CASRSGGNRQFF.